The clone carrying this TCR beta chain was counted only a few times. Blood genomic DNA input for TRB amplification was roughly 250-500 ng. This sample is part of a study of T and B cells in COVID-19 patients. The CDR3 length is 12 residues. Trimming took 5 bases from V and 6 from J, leaving 8 bases between them. Multiplex PCR with BIOMED2 TRB-A/B primer pools amplified TRB rearrangements. Each CDR3 protein is one row after TCRdb ran MiXCR on the multiplex PCR reads. Here the sample spans 10,000 or so distinct CDR3 sequences, more than 30% being singletons. This TCR was sampled from a human donor with active COVID-19. The sample was blood. This chain links TRBV12-3 or TRBV12-4 with TRBJ1-5, with D uncertain. The CDR3, as DNA: TGTGCCAGCAGTAATAGACTTCAGCCCCAGCATTTT. Protein: CASSNRLQPQHF.